The rows below give T cell receptor beta chains drawn from one sample of a study of low-dose radiotherapy and immunotherapy resistance in tumors. Each CDR3 protein is one row after TCRdb ran MiXCR on the reads. The table shows 35,000 to 45,000 distinct CDR3 sequences, with approximately 26% occurring only once. Here the sequenced sample was PBMCs, taken after low-dose radiotherapy plus immunotherapy. Receptor source: a male donor with prostate cancer. Each CDR3 is given with its conserved first and last residue. Each record gives: CDR3 DNA, CDR3 protein, D gene, CDR3 length, clone size, V gene, J gene. D genes are given only for firm matches. Where a row states a size, it is once, few, many or the class of an expanded clone; other rows omit it.

cdr3_nt: TGTGCCAGCAGCTTAACGCCACTGACCACAGATACGCAGTATTTT
cdr3_aa: CASSLTPLTTDTQYF
d_call: .
cdr3_length: 15
clone_size: many
v_call: TRBV7-3
j_call: TRBJ2-3

cdr3_nt: TGTGCCAGCAGCCTTCCGGGAGGGACCCTCTACGAGCAGTACTTC
cdr3_aa: CASSLPGGTLYEQYF
d_call: TRBD2
cdr3_length: 15
clone_size: many
v_call: TRBV11-2
j_call: TRBJ2-7

cdr3_nt: TGTGCCAGCTCACGAGGGACAGGCATGAACACTGAAGCTTTCTTT
cdr3_aa: CASSRGTGMNTEAFF
d_call: TRBD1
cdr3_length: 15
clone_size: many
v_call: TRBV18
j_call: TRBJ1-1

cdr3_nt: TGTGCCAGTCTGAGGGGGGATTTGGGCCAGCCCCAGCATTTT
cdr3_aa: CASLRGDLGQPQHF
d_call: .
cdr3_length: 14
clone_size: once
v_call: TRBV19
j_call: TRBJ1-5

cdr3_nt: TGTGCCAGCTGGACAGGGCAAGACGAGCAGTACTTC
cdr3_aa: CASWTGQDEQYF
d_call: TRBD1
cdr3_length: 12
clone_size: .
v_call: TRBV6-2/TRBV6-3
j_call: TRBJ2-7

cdr3_nt: TGTGCCAGCAGCTTAGGGGGACTAGCGGGAATAGAGACCCAGTACTTC
cdr3_aa: CASSLGGLAGIETQYF
d_call: TRBD2
cdr3_length: 16
clone_size: many
v_call: TRBV11-2
j_call: TRBJ2-5

cdr3_nt: TGTGCCAGCAGCCGGGCTCAAAATACGGGACTAGCTGGAGAGACCCAGTACTTC
cdr3_aa: CASSRAQNTGLAGETQYF
d_call: TRBD2
cdr3_length: 18
clone_size: many
v_call: TRBV11-2
j_call: TRBJ2-5

cdr3_nt: TGTGCCAGCAGCTTAAACCCGGGACCACACACAGATACGCAGTATTTT
cdr3_aa: CASSLNPGPHTDTQYF
d_call: .
cdr3_length: 16
clone_size: many
v_call: TRBV7-3
j_call: TRBJ2-3

cdr3_nt: TGTGCCAGCAGCACTTTGAATTGGACTAGCGGGAGTCGTTACGAGCAGTACTTC
cdr3_aa: CASSTLNWTSGSRYEQYF
d_call: TRBD2
cdr3_length: 18
clone_size: many
v_call: TRBV6-2/TRBV6-3
j_call: TRBJ2-7

cdr3_nt: TGTGCTAGTGGTCCTGGGACAGCAATCTACGAGCAGTACTTC
cdr3_aa: CASGPGTAIYEQYF
d_call: TRBD1
cdr3_length: 14
clone_size: many
v_call: TRBV12-5
j_call: TRBJ2-7

cdr3_nt: TGTGCCAGCAGTCTTCAGACAGGGTGGGAGCAAGAGACCCAGTACTTC
cdr3_aa: CASSLQTGWEQETQYF
d_call: TRBD1
cdr3_length: 16
clone_size: many
v_call: TRBV28
j_call: TRBJ2-5

cdr3_nt: TGTGCCAGCAGCTGGCCCGGGACAGAAAGCTACGAGCAGTACTTC
cdr3_aa: CASSWPGTESYEQYF
d_call: TRBD1
cdr3_length: 15
clone_size: .
v_call: TRBV7-4
j_call: TRBJ2-7

cdr3_nt: TGCGCCAGCAGCTTGAGTCTCCAATCCTACAATGAGCAGTTCTTC
cdr3_aa: CASSLSLQSYNEQFF
d_call: .
cdr3_length: 15
clone_size: many
v_call: TRBV5-1
j_call: TRBJ2-1

cdr3_nt: TGTGCCAGCAGTTACGAGGGAAACTACAATGAGCAGTTCTTC
cdr3_aa: CASSYEGNYNEQFF
d_call: .
cdr3_length: 14
clone_size: many
v_call: TRBV6-5
j_call: TRBJ2-1

cdr3_nt: TGTGCCAGCAGCTCCGGGTTTGGCAATCAGCCCCAGCATTTT
cdr3_aa: CASSSGFGNQPQHF
d_call: .
cdr3_length: 14
clone_size: many
v_call: TRBV7-3
j_call: TRBJ1-5

cdr3_nt: TGTGCCAGTAGTATGCTTTCGGCGTATGGCTACACCTTC
cdr3_aa: CASSMLSAYGYTF
d_call: .
cdr3_length: 13
clone_size: many
v_call: TRBV19
j_call: TRBJ1-2

cdr3_nt: TGTGCCAGCAGCTTATCGGGGGGGCGGTCCTACAATGAGCAGTTCTTC
cdr3_aa: CASSLSGGRSYNEQFF
d_call: TRBD2
cdr3_length: 16
clone_size: .
v_call: TRBV13
j_call: TRBJ2-1

cdr3_nt: TGTGCCAGCAGTCTGACCTTCACTGCCAGTGAGCAGTTCTTC
cdr3_aa: CASSLTFTASEQFF
d_call: .
cdr3_length: 14
clone_size: .
v_call: TRBV3-1
j_call: TRBJ2-1

cdr3_nt: TGTGCCAGCAGTCCATCCCTAGCGTTTGCCTACAATGAGCAGTTCTTC
cdr3_aa: CASSPSLAFAYNEQFF
d_call: .
cdr3_length: 16
clone_size: .
v_call: TRBV28
j_call: TRBJ2-1

cdr3_nt: TGTGCCACCTTGGACTCGAGCACAGATACGCAGTATTTT
cdr3_aa: CATLDSSTDTQYF
d_call: .
cdr3_length: 13
clone_size: many
v_call: TRBV28
j_call: TRBJ2-3

cdr3_nt: TGTGCCAGCAGCGCCAATAGCGGTTCAAACAATGAGCAGTTCTTC
cdr3_aa: CASSANSGSNNEQFF
d_call: .
cdr3_length: 15
clone_size: many
v_call: TRBV9
j_call: TRBJ2-1

cdr3_nt: TGTGCCAGCAGGGAGGGACGGATTAATGAAAAACTGTTTTTT
cdr3_aa: CASREGRINEKLFF
d_call: .
cdr3_length: 14
clone_size: .
v_call: TRBV28
j_call: TRBJ1-4

cdr3_nt: TGCGCCAGCAGCCAAGATGACGGGGGGGATGAGCAGTTCTTC
cdr3_aa: CASSQDDGGDEQFF
d_call: TRBD2
cdr3_length: 14
clone_size: many
v_call: TRBV4-1
j_call: TRBJ2-1

cdr3_nt: TGTGCCAGCAGCTTAGGCGGGGCCGGACTTGCAACTAATGAAAAACTGTTTTTT
cdr3_aa: CASSLGGAGLATNEKLFF
d_call: .
cdr3_length: 18
clone_size: many
v_call: TRBV5-4
j_call: TRBJ1-4

cdr3_nt: TGTGCCAGCAGTGAATACGGGGAGCAGTATTTT
cdr3_aa: CASSEYGEQYF
d_call: .
cdr3_length: 11
clone_size: .
v_call: TRBV25-1
j_call: TRBJ2-3

cdr3_nt: TGTGCCAGCAGCTTGACTAGCGGGGGGTACAATGAGCAGTTCTTC
cdr3_aa: CASSLTSGGYNEQFF
d_call: TRBD2
cdr3_length: 15
clone_size: many
v_call: TRBV5-4
j_call: TRBJ2-1